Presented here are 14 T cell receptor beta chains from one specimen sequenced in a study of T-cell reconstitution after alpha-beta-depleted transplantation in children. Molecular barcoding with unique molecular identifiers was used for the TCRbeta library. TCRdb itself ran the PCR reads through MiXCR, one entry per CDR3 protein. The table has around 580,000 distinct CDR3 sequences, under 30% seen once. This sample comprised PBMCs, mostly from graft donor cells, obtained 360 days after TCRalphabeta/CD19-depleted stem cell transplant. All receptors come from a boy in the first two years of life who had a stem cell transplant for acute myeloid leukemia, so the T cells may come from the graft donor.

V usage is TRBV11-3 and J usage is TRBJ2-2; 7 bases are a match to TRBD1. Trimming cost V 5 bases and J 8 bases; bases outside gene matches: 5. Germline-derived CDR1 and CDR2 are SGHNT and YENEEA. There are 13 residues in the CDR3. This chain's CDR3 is CASSNDREGELFF. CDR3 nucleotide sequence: TGTGCCAGCAGCAACGACAGGGAGGGGGAGCTGTTTTTT.

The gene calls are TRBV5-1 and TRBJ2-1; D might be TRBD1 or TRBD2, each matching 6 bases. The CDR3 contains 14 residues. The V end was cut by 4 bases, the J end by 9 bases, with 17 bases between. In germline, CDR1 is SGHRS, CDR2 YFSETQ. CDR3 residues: CASSIGWGAGEQFF. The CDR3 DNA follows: TGCGCCAGCAGCATTGGATGGGGGGCCGGTGAGCAGTTCTTC.

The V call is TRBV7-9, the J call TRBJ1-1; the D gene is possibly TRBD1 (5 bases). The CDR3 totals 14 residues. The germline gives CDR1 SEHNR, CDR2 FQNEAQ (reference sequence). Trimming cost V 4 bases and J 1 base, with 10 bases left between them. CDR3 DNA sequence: TGTGCCAGCAGCTCCGGGACGGCGAACACTGAAGCTTTCTTT. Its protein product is CASSSGTANTEAFF.

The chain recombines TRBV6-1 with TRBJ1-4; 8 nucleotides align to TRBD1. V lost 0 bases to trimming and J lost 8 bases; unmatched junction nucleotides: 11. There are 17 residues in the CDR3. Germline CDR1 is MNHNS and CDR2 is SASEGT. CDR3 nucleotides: TGTGCCAGCAGTGAAGCGGAGTTGACAGGGGTTGAAGAAAAACTGTTTTTT. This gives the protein CASSEAELTGVEEKLFF.

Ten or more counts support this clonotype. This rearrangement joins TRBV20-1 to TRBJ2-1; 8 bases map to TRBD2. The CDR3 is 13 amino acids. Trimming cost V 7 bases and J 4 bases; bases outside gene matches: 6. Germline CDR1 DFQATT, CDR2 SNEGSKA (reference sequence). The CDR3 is CSVFSGDYNEQFF. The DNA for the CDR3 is TGCAGTGTTTTTAGCGGGGATTACAATGAGCAGTTCTTC.

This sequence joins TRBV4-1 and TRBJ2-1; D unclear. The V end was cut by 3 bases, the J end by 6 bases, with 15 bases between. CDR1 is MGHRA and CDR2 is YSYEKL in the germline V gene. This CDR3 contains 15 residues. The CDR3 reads CASSHLGSGRNEQFF. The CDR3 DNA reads TGCGCCAGCAGCCACTTGGGATCGGGTCGCAATGAGCAGTTCTTC.

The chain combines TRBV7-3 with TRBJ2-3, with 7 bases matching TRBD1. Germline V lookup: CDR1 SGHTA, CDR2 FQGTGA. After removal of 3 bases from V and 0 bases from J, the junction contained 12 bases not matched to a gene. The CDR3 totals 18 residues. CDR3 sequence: CASSFLRDSKPSTDTQYF. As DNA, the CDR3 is TGTGCCAGCAGCTTCCTCCGGGACAGTAAACCTAGCACAGATACGCAGTATTTT. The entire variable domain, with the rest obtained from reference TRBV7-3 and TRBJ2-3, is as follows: GAGVSQTPSNKVTEKGKYVELRCDPISGHTALYWYRQSLGQGPEFLIYFQGTGAADDSGLPNDRFFAVRPEGSVSTLKIQRTERGDSAVYLCASSFLRDSKPSTDTQYFGPGTRLTVL.

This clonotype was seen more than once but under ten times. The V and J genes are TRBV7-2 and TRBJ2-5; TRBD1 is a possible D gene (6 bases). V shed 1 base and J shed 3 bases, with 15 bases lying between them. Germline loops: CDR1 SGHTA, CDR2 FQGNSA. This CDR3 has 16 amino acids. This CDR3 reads CASSLVSGALKETQYF. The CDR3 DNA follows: TGTGCCAGCAGCTTAGTATCAGGGGCCTTAAAAGAGACCCAGTACTTC.

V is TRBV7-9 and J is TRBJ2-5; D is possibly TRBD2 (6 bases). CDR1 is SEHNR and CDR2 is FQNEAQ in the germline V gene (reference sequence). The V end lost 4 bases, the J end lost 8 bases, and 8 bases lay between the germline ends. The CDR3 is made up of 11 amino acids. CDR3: CASSWDSTQYF. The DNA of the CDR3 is TGTGCCAGCAGCTGGGACTCCACCCAGTACTTC.

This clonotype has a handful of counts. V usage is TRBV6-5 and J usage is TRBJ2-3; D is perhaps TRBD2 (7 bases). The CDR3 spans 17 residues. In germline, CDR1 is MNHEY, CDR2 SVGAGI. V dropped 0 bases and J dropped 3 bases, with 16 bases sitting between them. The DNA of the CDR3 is TGTGCCAGCAGTTACTCCGGGGGGCCAGCTGGTACAGATACGCAGTATTTT. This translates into CASSYSGGPAGTDTQYF.

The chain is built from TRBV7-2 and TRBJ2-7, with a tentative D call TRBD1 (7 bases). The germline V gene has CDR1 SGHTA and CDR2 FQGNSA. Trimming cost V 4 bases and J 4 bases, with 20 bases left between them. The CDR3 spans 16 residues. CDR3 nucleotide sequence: TGTGCCAGCAGCTCCGCACGCGGGGACAGCGGTTACGAGCAGTACTTC. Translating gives CASSSARGDSGYEQYF.

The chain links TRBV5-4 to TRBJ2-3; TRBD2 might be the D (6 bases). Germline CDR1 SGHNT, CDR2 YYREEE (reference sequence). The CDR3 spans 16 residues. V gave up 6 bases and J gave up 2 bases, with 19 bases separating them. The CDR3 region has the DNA TGTGCCAGCACAGTTTGGGGGGACTGGATCACAGATACGCAGTATTTT. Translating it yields CASTVWGDWITDTQYF.

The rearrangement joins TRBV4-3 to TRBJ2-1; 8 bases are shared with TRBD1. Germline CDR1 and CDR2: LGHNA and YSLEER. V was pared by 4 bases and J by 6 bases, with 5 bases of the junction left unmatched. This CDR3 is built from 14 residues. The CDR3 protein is CASSPIGQGNEQFF. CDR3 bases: TGCGCCAGCAGCCCTATAGGACAGGGCAATGAGCAGTTCTTC.

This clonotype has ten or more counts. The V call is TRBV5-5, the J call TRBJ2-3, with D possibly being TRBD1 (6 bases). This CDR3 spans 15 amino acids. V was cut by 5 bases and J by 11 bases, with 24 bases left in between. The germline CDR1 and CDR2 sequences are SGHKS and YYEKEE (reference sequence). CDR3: CASRDDRLETVGQYF. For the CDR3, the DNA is TGTGCCAGCAGAGATGACAGGTTGGAGACGGTCGGGCAGTATTTT.